This paragraph reports one TCR beta chain. This clonotype has only a few counts. Its antigen target is currently unknown. The record has no base qualities; no much larger clone is one base away. This entry is derived from a study of T cells in Graves' hyperthyroidism and ophthalmopathy (dated 2019 in TCRdb). Background for the entire study: Peripheral blood samples were taken at initial diagnosis, before any treatment was given. TCR V-J signatures able to tell the groups apart were searched for in a discovery cohort of 100 or so patients, of whom around 42 had Graves' ophthalmopathy and 57 had stable Graves' hyperthyroidism. Prospective prediction of ophthalmopathy was tested in an independent validation cohort of 18 to 20 hyperthyroidism patients and roughly 16 patients who later progressed to ophthalmopathy. The approximately 100 discovery patients were randomly split 7:3 into training and test sets. In six Graves' hyperthyroidism patients, the study also compared T-cell repertoires from thyroid tissue with T-cell repertoires from blood. Once sampling was done, hyperthyroidism patients were given methimazole at a starting dose of 30 mg daily, whereas ophthalmopathy patients were given high-dose intravenous methylprednisolone. TCR Vbeta CDR3 sequencing of roughly 140 peripheral blood samples (under 45 ophthalmopathy, 75 hyperthyroidism and some 17 progressor patients) is reported in the paper. The study at large found these results: Sample size was not statistically predetermined, and investigators were not blinded to group allocation. Most expanded thyroid clonotypes (frequency above 0.001) were also detected in blood, a finding suggesting that blood repertoires may reflect thyroid immune responses. A model built on a 13 V-J signature distinguished ophthalmopathy from stable hyperthyroidism, reaching about 88% sensitivity and around 81% specificity in cross-validation and 80%/75% in testing. In validation, the model predicted progression to ophthalmopathy with approximately 71% sensitivity and around 72% specificity, a median of 6.5 months before onset.

The TCR beta CDR3 regions were amplified from the RNA transcripts. The first round of RT-PCR for the TCR CDR3 was performed with the HTBI primer set and the Qiagen OneStep RT-PCR kit. Libraries were constructed in a second round of multiplex PCR, after which size selection and purification were performed. Libraries were sequenced paired-end with 100 bp reads on an Illumina HiSeq2000. The source study handled its data this way. SOAPnuke was used to process the raw data, throwing out any read that contained adapters or uncalled bases, had a mean Phred below 15, or lacked an exact constant-primer or identifier match. COPE v1.2.5 was used to merge high-quality paired reads, and clonotypes were defined as unique nucleotide sequences. MiTCR v1.1 was used to align the clonotypes against IMGT TRBV, TRBD and TRBJ reference segments. Analysis was restricted to V-J combinations with a frequency above 0.0001, which covered about 99% of repertoires. The TCS score was defined as F50 (clonal expansion) divided by E x V (chaos), with BLOSUM62-based TCRdist calculated between CDR3 peptides within each V-J. Welch's t-statistics and random forest reduced around 520 V-J features to 10 to 15, which were used in a naive Bayes classifier (R e1071). The public reads were quality trimmed at Q25 with fastp and then assembled into clones with MiXCR by TCRdb, keeping productive beta chains. CDR3 protein sequences are deduplicated, and each keeps its most common genes and DNA. TCRdb's processing, not the study's, gives the V and J calls here. This sample has hundreds of thousands of distinct CDR3 sequences in its table, and 16% of those were observed once. Of the sample, under 20% falls within the top ten clones.

A patient counted as having stable Graves' hyperthyroidism if no progression to ophthalmopathy occurred over 18 months of follow-up. Hyperthyroidism patients were newly diagnosed, with disease duration under 2 months, and aged 18 to 65 years. The study excluded patients with uncontrolled infections, other autoimmune diseases, pregnancy or lactation. Diagnoses were based on clinical symptoms, serum thyroxine and TRAb, thyroid ultrasound and orbital computed tomography. PBMCs were separated from roughly 10 ml of fresh peripheral blood using Ficoll-Paque density gradient centrifugation. Total RNA was extracted using Trizol reagent, and RNA quality was assessed on an Agilent 2100 Bioanalyzer. The CDR3 measures 17 amino acids from cysteine to phenylalanine. The entry retains the CDR3 DNA only, 51 bases that are in frame from base 1. V and J lose 1 base and 1 base, and a span of 14 bases separates them. Sequences SEHNR (CDR1) and FQNEAQ (CDR2) are obtained from the germline V gene (reference sequence).

Recombination connected TRBV7-9 to TRBJ1-5; TRBD1 could be the D gene, as 5 bases match. Sequencing was performed on blood. This receptor was taken from a woman under 30 with Graves' hyperthyroidism. The CDR3 in this case is CASSLVGQGKSNQPQHF. The nucleotides are TGTGCCAGCAGCTTAGTTGGGCAGGGCAAGAGCAATCAGCCCCAGCATTTT.